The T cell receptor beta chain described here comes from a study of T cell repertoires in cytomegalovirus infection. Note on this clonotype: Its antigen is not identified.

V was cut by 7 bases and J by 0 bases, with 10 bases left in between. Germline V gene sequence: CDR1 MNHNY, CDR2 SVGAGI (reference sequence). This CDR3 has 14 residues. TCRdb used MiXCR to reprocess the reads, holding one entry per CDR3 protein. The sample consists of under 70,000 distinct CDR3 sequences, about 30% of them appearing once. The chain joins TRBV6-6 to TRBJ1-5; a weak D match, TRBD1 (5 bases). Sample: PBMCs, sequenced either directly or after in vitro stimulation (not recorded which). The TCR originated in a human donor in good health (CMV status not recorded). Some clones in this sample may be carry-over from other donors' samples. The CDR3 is CASTRDLSNQPQHF. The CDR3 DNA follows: TGTGCCAGCACCCGGGACCTTAGCAATCAGCCCCAGCATTTT.